These T cell receptor beta chains were read from a single sample in a study of blood T cell repertoires in COVID-19. The data were produced by immunoSEQ multiplex PCR, yet TCRdb's version contains in-frame clones alone and is incomplete. The profile shows around 120,000 clones, 70% to 85% of them singletons. The sequencing sample was made of peripheral blood. The receptor set was obtained from a man aged 50-60 years with acute or convalescent COVID-19. CDR3s include the opening cysteine and the closing phenylalanine or tryptophan. The order of the fields is clone size, D gene, V gene, CDR3 length, J gene, CDR3 protein, CDR3 DNA. The D gene is left open where the match is weak. Clone size is shown for a subset of rows, as once, few, many or a class of expanded clone.

>-|-|TRBV2|13|TRBJ2-7
CASSRDISYEQYF
TGTGCCAGCAGTCGAGACATAAGCTACGAGCAGTACTTC
>-|-|TRBV5-1|18|TRBJ2-2
CASSLYFLSGDLTGELFF
TGCGCCAGCAGCTTGTATTTTTTGAGCGGAGACCTCACCGGGGAGCTGTTTTTT
>-|-|TRBV4-1|16|TRBJ1-4
CASSPGRVATNEKLFF
TGCGCCAGCAGCCCCGGCCGGGTTGCAACTAATGAAAAACTGTTTTTT
>-|TRBD1|TRBV5-1|15|TRBJ2-5
CASSRMGQAAETQYF
TGCGCCAGCAGCAGGATGGGACAGGCCGCGGAGACCCAGTACTTC
>-|-|TRBV6-5|13|TRBJ1-3
CASTKDRGNTIYF
TGTGCCAGCACCAAGGACAGAGGAAACACCATATATTTT
>-|-|TRBV4-1|14|TRBJ2-7
CASSPDTRSYEQYF
TGCGCCAGCAGCCCGGACACCCGCTCCTACGAGCAGTACTTC
>few|TRBD1|TRBV6-6|14|TRBJ1-6
CASTWDSGDSPLHF
TGTGCCAGCACCTGGGACAGCGGTGATTCACCCCTCCACTTT
>once|-|TRBV10-3|15|TRBJ1-5
CAISGDKRAGQPQHF
TGTGCCATCAGTGGAGATAAGAGGGCCGGACAGCCCCAGCATTTT
>-|-|TRBV28|12|TRBJ2-7
CASSEDSHEQYF
TGTGCCAGCTCAGAGGATTCCCACGAGCAGTACTTC
>-|-|TRBV3-1/TRBV3-2|14|TRBJ2-1
CASSPNPSGNEQFF
TGTGCCAGCAGCCCTAACCCCTCGGGAAATGAGCAGTTCTTC
>-|TRBD1|TRBV7-9|17|TRBJ2-7
CASSPRPGTGEKNEQYF
TGTGCCAGCAGCCCGCGCCCCGGGACAGGGGAAAAGAATGAGCAGTACTTC